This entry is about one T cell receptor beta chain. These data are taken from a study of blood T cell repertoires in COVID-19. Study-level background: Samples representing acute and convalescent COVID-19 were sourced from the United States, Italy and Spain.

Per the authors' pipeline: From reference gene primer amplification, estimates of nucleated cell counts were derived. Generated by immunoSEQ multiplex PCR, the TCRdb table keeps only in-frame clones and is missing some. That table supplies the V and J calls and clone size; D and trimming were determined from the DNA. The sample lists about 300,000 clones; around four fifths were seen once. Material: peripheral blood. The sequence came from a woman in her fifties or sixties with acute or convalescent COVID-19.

As DNA, the CDR3 is TGTGCCAGCAGCCCAGGGGCGGAGTGGACAGATACGCAGTATTTT. Its translation is CASSPGAEWTDTQYF. The chain combines TRBV9 with TRBJ2-3; D perhaps matches TRBD1 (6 bases). The CDR3 has 15 residues. The germline gives CDR1 SGDLS, CDR2 YYNGEE. With 4 bases removed from V and 3 bases from J, the gap between germline ends came to 15 bases.